A selection of T cell receptor beta chains follows, all from one sample in a study of cytomegalovirus exposure and HLA in healthy donors. The repertoire was sequenced with immunoSEQ multiplex PCR; TCRdb's copy has only in-frame clones and lacks some. The sample contains roughly 120,000 clones, around two thirds of which appear only once. Material: PBMCs. The source of these receptors is a woman aged 40 to 50 in good health and CMV-seropositive. The CDR3 runs from the conserved cysteine through the conserved F or W. D genes are given only for firm matches. Rows give clone size only sometimes, using once, few, many, or a class for an expanded clone.

J: TRBJ1-5; size: -; V: TRBV7-8; D: -; CDR3: CASSLQGDSNQPQHF; DNA: TGTGCCAGCAGCCTACAGGGTGATAGCAATCAGCCCCAGCATTTT
J: TRBJ1-2; size: -; V: TRBV27; D: TRBD1; CDR3: CASSHRDSHF; DNA: TGTGCCAGCAGCCACCGGGACAGCCACTTC
J: TRBJ1-1; size: few; V: TRBV4-3; D: TRBD1; CDR3: CASSQDLGTGDNTEAFF; DNA: TGCGCCAGCAGCCAAGATCTCGGGACAGGGGACAACACTGAAGCTTTCTTT
J: TRBJ1-1; size: -; V: TRBV30; D: -; CDR3: CAWIRQTMNTEAFF; DNA: TGTGCCTGGATTCGACAGACCATGAACACTGAAGCTTTCTTT
J: TRBJ1-5; size: -; V: TRBV18; D: -; CDR3: CASSPSDQPQHF; DNA: TGTGCCAGCTCACCTTCCGATCAGCCCCAGCATTTT
J: TRBJ1-5; size: -; V: TRBV5-6; D: -; CDR3: CASSTGQINQPQHF; DNA: TGTGCCAGCAGCACAGGACAGATTAATCAGCCCCAGCATTTT
J: TRBJ1-4; size: -; V: TRBV14; D: -; CDR3: CASSQSYTQEKLFF; DNA: TGTGCCAGCAGCCAGAGTTATACACAGGAAAAACTGTTTTTT
J: TRBJ2-3; size: -; V: TRBV4-3; D: TRBD2; CDR3: CASSQVWYGPSGRGDTQYF; DNA: TGCGCCAGCAGCCAAGTCTGGTATGGTCCTAGCGGGAGGGGTGATACGCAGTATTTT
J: TRBJ2-3; size: few; V: TRBV28; D: TRBD2; CDR3: CASSFVVLAGYTDTQYF; DNA: TGTGCCAGCAGTTTCGTCGTGCTAGCGGGCTACACAGATACGCAGTATTTT
J: TRBJ1-1; size: once; V: TRBV7-8; D: TRBD1; CDR3: CASSFSQGDTEAFF; DNA: TGTGCCAGCAGCTTTTCTCAGGGGGACACTGAAGCTTTCTTT
J: TRBJ2-1; size: -; V: TRBV9; D: TRBD2; CDR3: CASRDLAGGPGNEQFF; DNA: TGTGCCAGCAGAGACTTAGCGGGAGGGCCCGGTAATGAGCAGTTCTTC
J: TRBJ1-1; size: -; V: TRBV30; D: -; CDR3: CAWKRGGEAFF; DNA: TGTGCCTGGAAAAGGGGCGGTGAAGCTTTCTTT
J: TRBJ2-1; size: -; V: TRBV5-1; D: TRBD1; CDR3: CASSLAWEDRDYNEQFF; DNA: TGCGCCAGCAGCTTGGCTTGGGAGGACAGGGACTACAATGAGCAGTTCTTC
J: TRBJ2-1; size: once; V: TRBV9; D: -; CDR3: CASSQGDSPYNEQFF; DNA: TGTGCCAGCAGCCAGGGGGACTCCCCCTACAATGAGCAGTTCTTC